This T cell receptor (gamma chain) was retrieved from a study of gamma-delta T cells after stem cell transplantation. TCRdb re-called clones from the RT-PCR reads via CATT. The data show about 3,500 gamma-chain clones, with roughly 5.3% seen just once and 20% to 25% held by the top ten. This CDR3 comprises 14 residues. Germline-derived CDR1 and CDR2 are GITISATS and ISYDGTV (reference sequence). Trimming removed 2 bases from V and 0 bases from J; junction bases left unmatched: 4. The receptor comes from a human donor. It is not recorded whose cells these are; they may come from a transplant donor. The rearrangement links TRGV9 to TRGJ1 or TRGJ2. Sequenced material: gamma-delta T cells. The CDR3: CALWEGSNYYKKLF. CDR3 DNA sequence: TGTGCCTTGTGGGAGGGGTCGAATTATTATAAGAAACTCTTT.